This TCR beta chain was sequenced for a study of OX40 agonist ivuxolimab in advanced cancers. The CDR3 extends over 16 amino acids. Germline V gene lookup returns CDR1 LNHDA and CDR2 SQIVND (reference sequence). V shed 6 bases and J shed 1 base, with 17 bases lying between them. The repertoire was sequenced with immunoSEQ multiplex PCR; TCRdb's copy has only in-frame clones and lacks some. This table has 68,000 or so clones, roughly 86% appearing once. The J gene is TRBJ2-3, the V gene TRBV19; tentatively, D is TRBD2 (6 bases). Sequencing was performed on CD4+ or CD8+ T cells sorted from blood, taken in a trial of the OX40 agonist ivuxolimab. The TCR sequence derives from an adult with an advanced solid tumor such as melanoma, head and neck, liver or kidney cancer. The CDR3 is CASRSSPGLRTDTQYF. Here the CDR3 DNA reads TGTGCCAGTAGGTCCAGCCCGGGACTCCGCACAGATACGCAGTATTTT.